Presented here are 24 T cell receptor beta chains from one specimen sequenced in a study of CD8 T cells in ankylosing spondylitis. Each CDR3 protein gets one entry after TCRdb re-called the 5' RACE reads with MiXCR. The table includes around 300,000 distinct CDR3 sequences, 11% detected once. Sequences were obtained from blood, either unsorted or a sorted T cell fraction (not recorded which). Every receptor here comes from a female donor with ankylosing spondylitis or in good health (not recorded which).

This clonotype appeared a few times. The chain joins TRBV7-2 to TRBJ1-2; D is perhaps TRBD1 (6 bases). This CDR3 is 15 amino acids long. The germline V gene encodes CDR1 SGHTA and CDR2 FQGNSA. The V gene lost 4 bases and the J gene lost 7 bases, with 19 bases spanning the gap. The chain's CDR3 is CASSSRPRDTAGYTF. CDR3 DNA: TGTGCCAGCAGCTCTCGACCCCGGGACACAGCTGGCTACACCTTC.

In this sample, this clonotype turned up a few times. This chain connects TRBV3-1 to TRBJ1-6; D is ambiguous. The CDR3 is 18 amino acids. V lost 0 bases and J 7 bases, leaving 19 bases between the germline ends. The germline V gene has CDR1 LGHDT and CDR2 YNNKEL (reference sequence). CDR3 coding DNA: TGTGCCAGCAGCCAAGATGCCGGAGGATGCACTTACAATTCACCCCTCCACTTT. Its protein is CASSQDAGGCTYNSPLHF.

This clonotype was observed many times. The chain joins TRBV24-1 to TRBJ2-1; D possibly matches TRBD1 or TRBD2 (5 bases each). This CDR3 region has 16 residues. V shed 1 base and J shed 2 bases, with 11 bases lying between them. Germline loops: CDR1 KGHDR, CDR2 SFDVKD. The CDR3 region has the DNA TGTGCCACCAGTGATTTCGCCGGGACCACCTACAATGAGCAGTTCTTC. As protein: CATSDFAGTTYNEQFF.

This clonotype was detected ten times or more. V and J are TRBV12-3 or TRBV12-4 and TRBJ2-7, with D unresolved. The CDR3 has 14 amino acids. The V gene lost 5 bases and the J gene lost 2 bases, with 13 bases spanning the gap. The CDR3 is CASSPPGSTYEQYF. The CDR3 DNA reads as TGTGCCAGCAGTCCTCCGGGCAGCACCTACGAGCAGTACTTC.

This clonotype was seen at least ten times. CDR3 residues: CASSVFADTQYF. The CDR3 DNA follows: TGCGCCAGCAGCGTCTTCGCAGATACGCAGTATTTT. The chain recombines TRBV5-1 with TRBJ2-3; D remains unclear. The CDR3 runs 12 residues. CDR1 SGHRS and CDR2 YFSETQ come from the germline V gene. With 4 bases removed from V and 4 bases from J, the gap between germline ends came to 7 bases.

This clonotype has at least ten counts. The DNA for the CDR3 is TGCGCCAGCAGCTCCCAGGGGGCCACGCCGGATACGCAGTATTTT. Amino acids: CASSSQGATPDTQYF. V is TRBV5-1 and J is TRBJ2-3, with 8 bases fitting TRBD1. Germline V gene sequence: CDR1 SGHRS, CDR2 YFSETQ. Trimming cost V 3 bases and J 6 bases; bases outside gene matches: 9. The CDR3 runs to 15 residues.

The table lists this clonotype with a few counts. The chain carries TRBV27 and TRBJ2-4, with D maybe TRBD1 (8 bases). The CDR3 contains 17 residues. The V end lost 6 bases, the J end lost 8 bases, and 26 bases lay between the germline ends. The V gene's germline CDR1 is MNHEY and CDR2 SMNVEV (reference sequence). CDR3 DNA sequence: TGTGCCAGCAGCCGCGGACAGGGAGGGATTCTAGGGGACATTCAGTACTTC. Translation gives CASSRGQGGILGDIQYF.

In this sample, this clonotype turned up many times. V is TRBV5-1 and J is TRBJ2-2; 8 nucleotides match TRBD2. V was pared by 3 bases and J by 5 bases, with 6 bases of the junction left unmatched. Germline V gene sequence: CDR1 SGHRS, CDR2 YFSETQ. There are 15 residues in the CDR3. The CDR3 loop is CASSWGTSTTGELFF. The CDR3 nucleotides are TGCGCCAGCAGCTGGGGGACTAGTACGACCGGGGAGCTGTTTTTT.

This clonotype turned up a few times. V gene TRBV18 combines with J gene TRBJ2-1, with 10 positions matching TRBD1. After removal of 4 bases from V and 9 bases from J, the junction contained 9 bases not matched to a gene. The CDR3 covers 15 residues. The germline CDR1 and CDR2 sequences are KGHSH and LQKENI. The CDR3 sequence is CASSLSGTGEGEQFF. Here the CDR3 DNA reads TGTGCCAGCTCACTTTCCGGGACAGGGGAGGGTGAGCAGTTCTTC.

This clonotype was picked up many times. J is TRBJ2-1 and V is TRBV5-1, with 10 bases matching TRBD2. Germline assignment: CDR1 SGHRS and CDR2 YFSETQ. There are 17 residues in the CDR3. V was pared by 4 bases and J by 8 bases, with 15 bases of the junction left unmatched. The CDR3 is CASSLLTSGGAVDEQFF. The CDR3 DNA reads as TGCGCCAGCAGCCTGTTGACGAGCGGGGGGGCCGTAGATGAGCAGTTCTTC. The entire variable domain, with the rest obtained from reference TRBV5-1 and TRBJ2-1, is as follows: KAGVTQTPRYLIKTRGQQVTLSCSPISGHRSVSWYQQTPGQGLQFLFEYFSETQRNKGNFPGRFSGRQFSNSRSEMNVSTLELGDSALYLCASSLLTSGGAVDEQFFGPGTRLTVL.

In this sample, this clonotype turned up many times. The V gene is TRBV20-1, the J gene TRBJ2-7; 12 positions match TRBD2. The germline gives CDR1 DFQATT, CDR2 SNEGSKA (reference sequence). The CDR3 consists of 16 residues. The trim removed 5 bases at V and 6 bases at J, leaving 14 bases unmatched. The CDR3 DNA reads TGCAGTGCTCCACGCCGGACTAGCGGGACGAACGGCGAGCAGTACTTC. Its translation is CSAPRRTSGTNGEQYF.

V gene TRBV5-1 combines with J gene TRBJ2-7, with TRBD1 identical over 10 bases. V was pared by 4 bases and J by 4 bases, with 17 bases of the junction left unmatched. This CDR3 is built from 18 residues. Germline CDR1 SGHRS, CDR2 YFSETQ. CDR3 sequence (DNA): TGCGCCAGCAGCCACCGGGACGCGGACAGGGGGTACTTTTACGAGCAGTACTTC. Translating gives CASSHRDADRGYFYEQYF.

The sample holds a few counts of this clonotype. The chain combines TRBV20-1 with TRBJ2-7; D assignment may be TRBD1 or TRBD2 (5 bases each). The germline V and J ends were trimmed by 4 bases and 2 bases, with 12 bases remaining between them. CDR1 and CDR2 (germline): DFQATT, SNEGSKA (reference sequence). This CDR3 has 13 amino acids. The CDR3: CSAILGVTYEQYF. The CDR3 bases are TGCAGTGCTATCCTGGGGGTAACCTACGAGCAGTACTTC.

This clonotype was recorded many times. This rearrangement joins TRBV5-1 to TRBJ1-4; D is ambiguous. The CDR3 extends over 14 amino acids. V was cut by 0 bases and J by 4 bases, with 7 bases left in between. Germline CDR1 SGHRS, CDR2 YFSETQ. The CDR3 nucleotides are TGCGCCAGCAGCTTGGGAGGTGTTAATGAAAAACTGTTTTTT. Its translation is CASSLGGVNEKLFF.

CDR3 coding DNA: TGTGCCACCAGTGCCGGCAGAAATGAGCAGTTCTTC. This codes for CATSAGRNEQFF. The chain uses TRBV24-1 and TRBJ2-1; no clear D. V lost 5 bases and J lost 7, with 8 bases in between. This CDR3 comprises 12 residues. Germline V CDR1 and CDR2: KGHDR, SFDVKD.

This clonotype was seen repeatedly, ten times or more. The rearrangement uses TRBV7-2 and TRBJ2-3; D possibly uses TRBD1 or TRBD2 (5 bases each). Germline values: CDR1 SGHTA, CDR2 FQGNSA. Trimming left V 0 bases short and J 0 bases short, with 19 bases between. The CDR3 has 19 residues. The CDR3 region has the DNA TGTGCCAGCAGCTTAGCCGGGGCGAGCGCCCGACCTAGCACAGATACGCAGTATTTT. Translated, it gives CASSLAGASARPSTDTQYF.

This clonotype was seen only a few times. The rearrangement joins TRBV7-2 to TRBJ2-5, with a tentative D call TRBD1 (5 bases). V lost 0 bases, J lost 0 bases, and 11 bases lay in between. The length of the CDR3 is 16 residues. Per germline, CDR1 SGHTA and CDR2 FQGNSA. CDR3 coding DNA: TGTGCCAGCAGCTTAGCCTTGGGGCAGAACCAAGAGACCCAGTACTTC. Translating gives CASSLALGQNQETQYF.

This clonotype has just one count. A much larger clone differs from this one at a single base, so this may be a read error. This chain uses TRBV5-1 with TRBJ2-7; 10 bases map to TRBD2. V was pared by 1 base and J by 1 base, with 8 bases of the junction left unmatched. This CDR3 contains 17 residues. Looked up from germline, CDR1 is SGHRS and CDR2 is YFSETQ. The CDR3 region has the DNA TGCGCCAGCAGCTTGCGGGCGACTAGCGGGTGTTCCTACGAGCAGTACTTC. Amino acids: CASSLRATSGCSYEQYF. The whole variable domain, remainder taken from reference TRBV5-1 and TRBJ2-7, is KAGVTQTPRYLIKTRGQQVTLSCSPISGHRSVSWYQQTPGQGLQFLFEYFSETQRNKGNFPGRFSGRQFSNSRSEMNVSTLELGDSALYLCASSLRATSGCSYEQYFGPGTRLTVT.

This clonotype was counted only a few times. The J gene is TRBJ2-1, the V gene TRBV2; D not certain. Germline CDR1 reads SNHLY; CDR2 reads FYNNEI. CDR3 size: 10 residues. Trimming removed 5 bases from V and 10 bases from J, with 6 bases in between. The CDR3 DNA reads as TGTGCCAGCAGTAACGTAGAGCAGTTCTTC. It is translated as CASSNVEQFF.

The genes are TRBV10-3 and TRBJ2-5; D call uncertain. V was clipped by 6 bases and J by 7 bases, with 9 bases between them. There are 11 residues in the CDR3. Germline-derived CDR1 and CDR2 are ENHRY and SYGVKD. DNA for the CDR3: TGTGCCATCAGAGTCGGTGGGACCCAGTACTTC. Amino acids: CAIRVGGTQYF.

The chain employs TRBV2 and TRBJ2-2, with 7 positions matching TRBD1. The V and J ends lost 6 bases and 0 bases, in that order; junction bases with no gene match: 13. This CDR3 has 18 amino acids. Germline assignment: CDR1 SNHLY and CDR2 FYNNEI. CDR3 residues: CASSYTRQGAPNTGELFF. CDR3 DNA sequence: TGTGCCAGCAGCTACACTCGACAGGGAGCGCCGAACACCGGGGAGCTGTTTTTT.

The chain employs TRBV7-2 and TRBJ1-1; D not certain. Germline V gives CDR1 SGHTA, CDR2 FQGNSA. With 3 bases removed from V and 0 bases from J, the gap between germline ends came to 14 bases. CDR3 size: 16 residues. The CDR3 reads CASSLRAIRLNTEAFF. In DNA, the CDR3 is TGTGCCAGCAGCTTGAGGGCCATCAGGTTGAACACTGAAGCTTTCTTT.

The rearrangement joins TRBV5-6 to TRBJ1-5, with 7 bases matching TRBD1. J gave up 3 bases and V 1 base, and 7 bases lay outside the gene matches. The CDR3 covers 16 residues. Germline V gene sequence: CDR1 SGHDT, CDR2 YYEEEE. For the CDR3, the DNA is TGTGCCAGCAGCTTGTCTGGGACAGCCTTCAATCAGCCCCAGCATTTT. The encoded protein is CASSLSGTAFNQPQHF.

A note on this clonotype: This could be a read error, since a much larger clone is one nucleotide away. V is TRBV15 and J is TRBJ2-2, with TRBD1 identical over 7 bases. Per germline, CDR1 LNHNV and CDR2 YYDKDF (reference sequence). CDR3 length: 17 amino acids. The CDR3 nucleotides read TGTGCCACCAGCAGAACTTACAGGGGACATAACACCTGGGAGCTGTTTTTT. Translating gives CATSRTYRGHNTWELFF.